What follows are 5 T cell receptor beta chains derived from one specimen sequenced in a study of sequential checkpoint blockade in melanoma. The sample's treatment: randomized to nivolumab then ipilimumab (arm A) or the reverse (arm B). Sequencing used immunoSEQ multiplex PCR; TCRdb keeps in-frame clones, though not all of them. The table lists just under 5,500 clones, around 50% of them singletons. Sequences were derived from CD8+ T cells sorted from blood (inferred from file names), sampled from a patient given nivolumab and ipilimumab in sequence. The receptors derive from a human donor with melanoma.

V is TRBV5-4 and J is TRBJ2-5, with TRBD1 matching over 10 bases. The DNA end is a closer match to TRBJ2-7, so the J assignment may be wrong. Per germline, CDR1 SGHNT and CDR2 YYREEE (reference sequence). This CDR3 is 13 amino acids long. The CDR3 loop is CASRGDRGYEQYF. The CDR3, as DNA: TGTGCCAGCAGGGGGGACAGGGGCTACGAGCAGTACTTC.

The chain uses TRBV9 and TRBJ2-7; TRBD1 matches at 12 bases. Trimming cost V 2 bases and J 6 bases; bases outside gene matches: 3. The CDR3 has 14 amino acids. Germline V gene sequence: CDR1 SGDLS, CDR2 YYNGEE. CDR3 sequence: CASSVGTGGGEQYF. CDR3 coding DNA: TGTGCCAGCAGCGTCGGGACAGGGGGCGGCGAGCAGTACTTC. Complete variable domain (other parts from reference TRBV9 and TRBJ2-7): DSGVTQTPKHLITATGQRVTLRCSPRSGDLSVYWYQQSLDQGLQFLIQYYNGEERAKGNILERFSAQQFPDLHSELNLSSLELGDSALYFCASSVGTGGGEQYFGPGTRLTVT.

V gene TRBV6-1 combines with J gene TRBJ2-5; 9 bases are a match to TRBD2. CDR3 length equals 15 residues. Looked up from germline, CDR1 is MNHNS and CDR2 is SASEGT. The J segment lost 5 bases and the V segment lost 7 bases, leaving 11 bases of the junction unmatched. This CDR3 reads CASTPVVSGGETQYF. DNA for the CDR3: TGTGCCAGCACCCCCGTTGTTAGCGGGGGCGAGACCCAGTACTTC.

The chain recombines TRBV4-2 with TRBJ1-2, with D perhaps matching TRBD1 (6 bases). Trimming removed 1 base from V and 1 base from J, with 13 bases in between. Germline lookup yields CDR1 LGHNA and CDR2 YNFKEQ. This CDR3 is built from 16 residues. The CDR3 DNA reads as TGTGCCAGCAGCCAAGCTCAGCACAGGGTTAACTATGGCTACACCTTC. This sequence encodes CASSQAQHRVNYGYTF.

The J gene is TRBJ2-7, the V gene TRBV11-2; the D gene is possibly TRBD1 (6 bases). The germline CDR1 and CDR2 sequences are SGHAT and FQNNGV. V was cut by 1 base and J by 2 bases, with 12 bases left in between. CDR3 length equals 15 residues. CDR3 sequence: CASSLVGQGTYEQYF. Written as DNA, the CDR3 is TGTGCCAGCAGCTTAGTCGGTCAGGGGACCTACGAGCAGTACTTC.